This TCR beta chain was captured by sequencing in a study of radiation and T cells in renal cell carcinoma. Study-wide results and caveats: No pretreatment tumor biopsies were available for baseline clonotypes. In blood, top tumor clones expanded by 2 weeks, shrinking by 4.

To note about this clone: Its antigen is still unknown.

V lost 4 bases and J 2 bases, leaving 14 bases between the germline ends. Germline values: CDR1 SGHTA, CDR2 FQGNSA. CDR3 length: 15 amino acids. Stated time point: blood 4 weeks post-SBRT, at nephrectomy. Treatment noted: 15 Gy SBRT to primary tumor, nephrectomy 4 weeks later. Radiation-treated patients gave blood at baseline, week 2 and week 4. This renal cell carcinoma was of the clear cell type. Generated by immunoSEQ multiplex PCR, the TCRdb table keeps only in-frame clones and is missing some. The sample holds about 78,000 clones, around 89% seen once. Sample: blood, taken from a patient whose treatment included radiotherapy and nephrectomy. The clonotype comes from a woman aged 70 to 79 with renal cell carcinoma. The V call is TRBV7-2, the J call TRBJ1-2; no clear D gene. In DNA, the CDR3 is TGTGCCAGCAGCTCCGAAACACGGGGAAACTATGGCTACACCTTC. It translates to CASSSETRGNYGYTF.